Detailed here is one T cell receptor (beta chain). As yet, its antigen is unknown. The CDR3 covers 18 residues. Germline V gene sequence: CDR1 GTSNPN, CDR2 SVGIG (reference sequence). V shed 7 bases and J 0 bases; nucleotides not matched to a gene: 15. This record belongs to a study of cytomegalovirus exposure and HLA in healthy donors. General study results and limits: Data from an earlier analysis indicated that most TCR beta V segments were productive either about 90% or about 30% of the time.

The PCR employed 60 Vbeta primers together with 13 Jbeta primers. Sequencing was performed with immunoSEQ multiplex PCR; in TCRdb, only in-frame clones are kept and a portion is missing. The sample totals under 75,000 clones; its top ten clones hold 2.4%. V usage is TRBV30 and J usage is TRBJ2-5, with 12 bases lining up with TRBD2. This TCR came from a female donor in good health and CMV-seropositive. Material for sequencing was PBMCs. The CDR3 sequence is CASPPGYRLAGDQETQYF. In DNA form, the CDR3 reads TGTGCCTCCCCCCCCGGGTATAGACTAGCGGGAGACCAAGAGACCCAGTACTTC.